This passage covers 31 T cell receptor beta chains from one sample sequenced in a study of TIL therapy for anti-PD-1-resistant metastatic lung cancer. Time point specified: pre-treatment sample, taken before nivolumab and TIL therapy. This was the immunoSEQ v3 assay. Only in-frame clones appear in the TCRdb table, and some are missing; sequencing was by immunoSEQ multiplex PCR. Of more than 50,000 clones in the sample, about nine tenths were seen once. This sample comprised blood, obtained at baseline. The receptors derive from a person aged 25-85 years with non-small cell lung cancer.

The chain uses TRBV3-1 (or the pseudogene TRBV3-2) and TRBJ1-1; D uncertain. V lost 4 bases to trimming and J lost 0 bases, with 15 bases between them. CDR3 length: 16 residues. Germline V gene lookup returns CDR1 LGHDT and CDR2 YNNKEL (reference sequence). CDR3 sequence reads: CASSPTGRGMNTEAFF. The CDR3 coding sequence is TGTGCCAGCAGCCCGACCGGGCGCGGAATGAACACTGAAGCTTTCTTT.

The CDR3 region is CAIRGMSSGINTGELFF. The CDR3 DNA reads TGTGCCATCAGGGGGATGTCTAGCGGGATAAACACCGGGGAGCTGTTTTTT. The J gene is TRBJ2-2, the V gene TRBV10-3; 9 positions agree with TRBD2. This CDR3 spans 17 amino acids. The germline V gene encodes CDR1 ENHRY and CDR2 SYGVKD. The V segment lost 6 bases and the J segment 2 bases; nucleotides outside the gene matches: 10.

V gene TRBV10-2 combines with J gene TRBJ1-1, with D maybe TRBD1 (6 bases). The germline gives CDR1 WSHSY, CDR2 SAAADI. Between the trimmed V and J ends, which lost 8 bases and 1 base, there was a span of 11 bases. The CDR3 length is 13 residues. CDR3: CASWDTRNTEAFF. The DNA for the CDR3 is TGCGCCAGCTGGGACACCCGGAACACTGAAGCTTTCTTT.

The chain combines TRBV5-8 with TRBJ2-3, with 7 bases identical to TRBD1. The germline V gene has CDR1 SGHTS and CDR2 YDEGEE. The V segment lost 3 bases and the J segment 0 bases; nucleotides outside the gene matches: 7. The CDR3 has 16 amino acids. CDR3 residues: CASSWNQGVSTDTQYF. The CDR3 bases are TGTGCCAGCAGCTGGAACCAGGGGGTTAGCACAGATACGCAGTATTTT. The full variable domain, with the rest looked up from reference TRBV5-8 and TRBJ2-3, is EAGVTQSPTHLIKTRGQQATLRCSPISGHTSVYWYQQALGLGLQFLLWYDEGEERNRGNFPPRFSGRQFPNYSSELNVNALELEDSALYLCASSWNQGVSTDTQYFGPGTRLTVL.

In DNA form, the CDR3 reads TGTGCCAGCAAACGGACAGGTGAGACTGAAGCTTTCTTT. Its translation: CASKRTGETEAFF. The chain couples TRBV2 to TRBJ1-1, with 7 bases fitting TRBD1. The CDR3 is 13 residues long. The V gene end was trimmed by 7 bases and the J gene end by 5 bases; junction bases not matched to a gene: 7. Germline V lookup: CDR1 SNHLY, CDR2 FYNNEI. The full variable domain, its missing parts supplied by reference TRBV2 and TRBJ1-1, is EPEVTQTPSHQVTQMGQEVILRCVPISNHLYFYWYRQILGQKVEFLVSFYNNEISEKSEIFDDQFSVERPDGSNFTLKIRSTKLEDSAMYFCASKRTGETEAFFGQGTRLTVV.

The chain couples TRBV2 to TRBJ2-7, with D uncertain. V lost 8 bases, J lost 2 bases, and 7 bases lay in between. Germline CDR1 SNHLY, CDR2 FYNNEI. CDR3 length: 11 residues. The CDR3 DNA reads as TGTGCCAGCGGTCGCACCTACGAGCAGTACTTC. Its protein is CASGRTYEQYF.

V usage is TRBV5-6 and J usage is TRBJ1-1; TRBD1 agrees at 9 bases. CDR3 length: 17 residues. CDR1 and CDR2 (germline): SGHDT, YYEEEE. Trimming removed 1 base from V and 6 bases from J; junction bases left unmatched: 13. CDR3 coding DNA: TGTGCCAGCAGCTTGACTCCATGGACAGGGGCTGAGGCTGAAGCTTTCTTT. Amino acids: CASSLTPWTGAEAEAFF.

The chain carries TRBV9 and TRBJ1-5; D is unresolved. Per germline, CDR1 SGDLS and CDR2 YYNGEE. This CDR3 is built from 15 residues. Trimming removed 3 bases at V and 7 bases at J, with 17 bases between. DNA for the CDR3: TGTGCCAGCAGCGAACGTAAGCAGCAAACACAGCCCCAGCATTTT. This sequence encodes CASSERKQQTQPQHF.

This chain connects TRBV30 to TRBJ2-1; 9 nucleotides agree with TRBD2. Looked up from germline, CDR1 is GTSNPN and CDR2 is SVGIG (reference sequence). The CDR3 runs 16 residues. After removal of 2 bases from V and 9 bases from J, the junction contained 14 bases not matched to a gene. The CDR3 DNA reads TGTGCCTGGAGTCGTCGGACTGGCGGGGGGGCCGGTGAGCAGTTCTTC. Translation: CAWSRRTGGGAGEQFF.

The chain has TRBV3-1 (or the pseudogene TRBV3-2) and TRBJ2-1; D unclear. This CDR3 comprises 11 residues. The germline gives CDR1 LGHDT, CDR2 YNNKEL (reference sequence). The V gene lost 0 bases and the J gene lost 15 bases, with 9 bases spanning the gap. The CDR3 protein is CASSQEGKRFF. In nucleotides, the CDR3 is TGTGCCAGCAGCCAAGAGGGGAAGAGGTTCTTC.

The CDR3 loop reads CASSLAGGLGYTF. The CDR3 nucleotides are TGTGCCAGCAGTTTAGCAGGGGGCCTTGGCTACACCTTC. This sequence joins TRBV12-3 or TRBV12-4 and TRBJ1-2; 7 nucleotides agree with TRBD1. With V trimmed by 0 bases and J by 7 bases, 2 bases remained unmatched. The CDR3 extends over 13 amino acids.

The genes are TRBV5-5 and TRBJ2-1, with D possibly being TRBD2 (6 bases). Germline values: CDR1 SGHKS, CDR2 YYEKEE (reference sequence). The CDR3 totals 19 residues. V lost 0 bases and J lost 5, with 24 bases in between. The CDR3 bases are TGTGCCAGCAGCTTGGAAGGGATCACTAGCTCAGAGACACACAATGAGCAGTTCTTC. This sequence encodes CASSLEGITSSETHNEQFF.

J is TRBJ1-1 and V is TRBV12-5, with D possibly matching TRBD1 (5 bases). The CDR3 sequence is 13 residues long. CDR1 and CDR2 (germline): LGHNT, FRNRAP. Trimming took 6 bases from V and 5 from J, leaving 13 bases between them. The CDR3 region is CASGKGLGTEAFF. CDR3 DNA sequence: TGTGCTAGTGGAAAGGGGTTGGGGACTGAAGCTTTCTTT.

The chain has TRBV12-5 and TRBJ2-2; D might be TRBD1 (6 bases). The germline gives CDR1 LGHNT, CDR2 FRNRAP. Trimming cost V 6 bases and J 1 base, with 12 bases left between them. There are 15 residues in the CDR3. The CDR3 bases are TGTGCTAGTGGCACCCTGACAGGGAACACCGGGGAGCTGTTTTTT. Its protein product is CASGTLTGNTGELFF.

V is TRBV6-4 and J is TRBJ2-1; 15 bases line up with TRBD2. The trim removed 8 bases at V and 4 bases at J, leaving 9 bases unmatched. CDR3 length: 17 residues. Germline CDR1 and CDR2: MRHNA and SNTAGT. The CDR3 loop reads CASPKRTSGGAYNEQFF. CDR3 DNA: TGTGCCAGCCCCAAGAGGACTAGCGGGGGGGCTTACAATGAGCAGTTCTTC.

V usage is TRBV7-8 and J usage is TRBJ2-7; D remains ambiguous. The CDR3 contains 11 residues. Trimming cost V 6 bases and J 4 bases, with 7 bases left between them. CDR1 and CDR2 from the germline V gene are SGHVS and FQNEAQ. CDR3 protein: CASRGGYEQYF. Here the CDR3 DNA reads TGTGCCAGCAGGGGTGGATACGAGCAGTACTTC.

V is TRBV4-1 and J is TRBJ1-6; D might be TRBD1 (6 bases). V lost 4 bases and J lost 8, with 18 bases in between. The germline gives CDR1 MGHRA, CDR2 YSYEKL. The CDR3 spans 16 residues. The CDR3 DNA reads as TGCGCCAGCAGCCCTACCCCGGGGGACAATTATTCACCCCTCCACTTT. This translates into CASSPTPGDNYSPLHF.

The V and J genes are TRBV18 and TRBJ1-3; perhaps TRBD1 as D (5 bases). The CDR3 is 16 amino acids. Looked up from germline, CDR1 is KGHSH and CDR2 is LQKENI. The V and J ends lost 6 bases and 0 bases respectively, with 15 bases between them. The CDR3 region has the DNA TGTGCCAGCTCTACCGGGACGGTGGGCTCTGGAAACACCATATATTTT. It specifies CASSTGTVGSGNTIYF.

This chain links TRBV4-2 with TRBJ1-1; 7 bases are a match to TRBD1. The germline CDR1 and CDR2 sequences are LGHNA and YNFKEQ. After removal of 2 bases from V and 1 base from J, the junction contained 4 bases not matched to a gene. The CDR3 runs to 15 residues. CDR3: CASSQPWTGNTEAFF. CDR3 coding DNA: TGTGCCAGCAGCCAACCGTGGACAGGGAACACTGAAGCTTTCTTT.

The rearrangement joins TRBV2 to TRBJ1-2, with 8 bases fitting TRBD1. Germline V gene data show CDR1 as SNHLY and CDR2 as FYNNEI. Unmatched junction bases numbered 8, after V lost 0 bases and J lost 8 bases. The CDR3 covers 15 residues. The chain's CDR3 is CASSEAGQGAGGYTF. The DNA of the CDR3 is TGTGCCAGCAGTGAAGCAGGACAGGGTGCGGGGGGCTACACCTTC.

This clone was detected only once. This CDR3 is CASSSGQGRTEAFF. CDR3 coding DNA: TGTGCCAGCAGCTCGGGACAGGGGCGCACTGAAGCTTTCTTT. The genes are TRBV7-2 and TRBJ1-1, with TRBD1 identical over 10 bases. The CDR3 is 14 amino acids. Germline loops: CDR1 SGHTA, CDR2 FQGNSA. V shed 4 bases, J shed 4 bases, and the junction held 3 bases outside the gene matches.

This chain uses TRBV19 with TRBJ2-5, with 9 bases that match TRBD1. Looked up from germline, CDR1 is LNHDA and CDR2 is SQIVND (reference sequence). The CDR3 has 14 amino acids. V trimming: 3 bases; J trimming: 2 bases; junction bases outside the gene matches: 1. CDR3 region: CASSMGTGQETQYF. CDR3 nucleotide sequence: TGTGCCAGTAGTATGGGGACAGGGCAAGAGACCCAGTACTTC.

The CDR3 reads CASSFLGGTEAFF. The CDR3 nucleotides read TGTGCCAGCAGCTTTCTAGGGGGGACTGAAGCTTTCTTT. The chain uses TRBV12-3 or TRBV12-4 and TRBJ1-1; D may be TRBD1 (6 bases). This CDR3 comprises 13 residues. V was trimmed by 6 bases and J by 5 bases, leaving 13 bases between them.

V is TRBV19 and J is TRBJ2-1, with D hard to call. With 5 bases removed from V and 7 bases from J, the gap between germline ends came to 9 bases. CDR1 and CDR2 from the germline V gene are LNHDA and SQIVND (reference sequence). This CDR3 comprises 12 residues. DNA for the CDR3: TGTGCCAGTAGTCCTTGGATGAATGAGCAGTTCTTC. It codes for CASSPWMNEQFF.

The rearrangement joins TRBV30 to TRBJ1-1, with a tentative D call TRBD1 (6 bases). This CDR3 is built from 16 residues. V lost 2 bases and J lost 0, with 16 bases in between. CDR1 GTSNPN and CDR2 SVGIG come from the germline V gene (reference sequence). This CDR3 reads CAWSKAGTTMNTEAFF. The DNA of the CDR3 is TGTGCCTGGAGTAAGGCCGGGACAACAATGAACACTGAAGCTTTCTTT. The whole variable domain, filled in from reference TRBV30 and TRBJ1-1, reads SQTIHQWPATLVQPVGSPLSLECTVEGTSNPNLYWYRQAAGRGLQLLFYSVGIGQISSEVPQNLSASRPQDRQFILSSKKLLLSDSGFYLCAWSKAGTTMNTEAFFGQGTRLTVV.

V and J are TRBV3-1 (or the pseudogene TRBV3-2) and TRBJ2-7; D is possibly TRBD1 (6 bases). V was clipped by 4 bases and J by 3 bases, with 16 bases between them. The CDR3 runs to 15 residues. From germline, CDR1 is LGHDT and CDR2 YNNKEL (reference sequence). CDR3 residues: CASSLYVGQFYEQYF. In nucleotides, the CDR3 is TGTGCCAGCAGCCTTTACGTCGGACAGTTCTACGAGCAGTACTTC.

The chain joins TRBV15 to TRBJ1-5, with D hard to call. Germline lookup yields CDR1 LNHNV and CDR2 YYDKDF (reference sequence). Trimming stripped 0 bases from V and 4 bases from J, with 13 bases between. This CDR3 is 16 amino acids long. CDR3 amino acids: CATSRDPTGPNQPQHF. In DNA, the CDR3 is TGTGCCACCAGCAGAGATCCGACTGGCCCGAATCAGCCCCAGCATTTT.

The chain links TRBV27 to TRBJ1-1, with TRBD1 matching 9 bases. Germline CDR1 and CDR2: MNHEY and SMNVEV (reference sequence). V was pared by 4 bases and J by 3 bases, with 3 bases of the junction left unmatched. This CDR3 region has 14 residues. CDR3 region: CASSSQGAYTEAFF. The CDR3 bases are TGTGCCAGCAGTTCACAGGGGGCATACACTGAAGCTTTCTTT.

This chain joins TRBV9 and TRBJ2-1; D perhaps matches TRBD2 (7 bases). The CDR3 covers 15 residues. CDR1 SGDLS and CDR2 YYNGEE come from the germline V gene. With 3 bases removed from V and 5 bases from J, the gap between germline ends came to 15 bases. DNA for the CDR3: TGTGCCAGCAGCGGGGATTCGGGGGGCAACAATGAGCAGTTCTTC. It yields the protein CASSGDSGGNNEQFF.

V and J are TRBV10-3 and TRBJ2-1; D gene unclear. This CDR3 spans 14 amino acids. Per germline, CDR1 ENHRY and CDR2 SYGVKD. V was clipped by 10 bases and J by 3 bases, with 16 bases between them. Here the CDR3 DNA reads TGTGCCACCAGATACAGCGACGTCTACAATGAGCAGTTCTTC. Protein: CATRYSDVYNEQFF.

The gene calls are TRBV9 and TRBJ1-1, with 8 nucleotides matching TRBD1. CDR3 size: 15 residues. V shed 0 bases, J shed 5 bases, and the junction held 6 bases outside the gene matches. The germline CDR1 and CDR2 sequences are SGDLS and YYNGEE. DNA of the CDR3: TGTGCCAGCAGCGTAGGTGGCAGGGGGCAAACTGAAGCTTTCTTT. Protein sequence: CASSVGGRGQTEAFF.